The 13 T cell receptor beta chains reported below all come from one sample, sequenced in a study of PD-L1 blockade in urothelial cancer. Generated by immunoSEQ multiplex PCR, the TCRdb table keeps only in-frame clones and is missing some. The table lists 35,000 to 50,000 clones, 81% of them singletons. The source material was PBMCs, sampled around atezolizumab (anti-PD-L1) treatment. These receptor sequences come from a man aged 70-80 years with urothelial cancer.

The chain links TRBV9 to TRBJ2-1; D ambiguous. V lost 4 bases and J 7 bases, leaving 24 bases between the germline ends. CDR3 length: 17 amino acids. Germline CDR1 is SGDLS and CDR2 is YYNGEE. The CDR3 loop is CASSLTLRENFENEQFF. In nucleotides, the CDR3 is TGTGCCAGCAGCCTTACCCTTCGTGAAAACTTTGAAAATGAGCAGTTCTTC. Variable domain in full (rest from reference TRBV9 and TRBJ2-1): DSGVTQTPKHLITATGQRVTLRCSPRSGDLSVYWYQQSLDQGLQFLIQYYNGEERAKGNILERFSAQQFPDLHSELNLSSLELGDSALYFCASSLTLRENFENEQFFGPGTRLTVL.

V gene TRBV7-2 combines with J gene TRBJ2-3, with 11 bases lining up with TRBD2. J lost 5 bases, V lost 3 bases, and 4 bases had no gene match. The germline gives CDR1 SGHTA, CDR2 FQGNSA. The CDR3 is made up of 15 amino acids. Here the CDR3 DNA reads TGTGCCAGCAGCTTTTCGCTAGCGGGAGGAGATACGCAGTATTTT. It encodes CASSFSLAGGDTQYF.

The V call is TRBV19, the J call TRBJ2-1; unclear D gene. The CDR3 sequence is 15 residues long. Germline V lookup: CDR1 LNHDA, CDR2 SQIVND (reference sequence). The V gene lost 3 bases and the J gene lost 5 bases, with 14 bases spanning the gap. The CDR3, as DNA: TGTGCCAGTAGTATGATTTCGGCCGGAGACAATGAGCAGTTCTTC. This encodes CASSMISAGDNEQFF.

J is TRBJ2-3 and V is TRBV7-9, with 9 bases that match TRBD2. Per germline, CDR1 SEHNR and CDR2 FQNEAQ (reference sequence). The junction had 4 bases not matched to a gene; V was cut back by 1 base and J by 2 bases. The CDR3 is made up of 16 amino acids. In DNA, the CDR3 is TGTGCCAGCAGCTTAGGGGCTAGCGGGACCACAGATACGCAGTATTTT. This translates into CASSLGASGTTDTQYF.

The chain combines TRBV27 with TRBJ2-5, with D hard to call. The CDR3 consists of 14 residues. In germline, CDR1 is MNHEY, CDR2 SMNVEV (reference sequence). Trimming took off 2 bases at V and 2 bases at J, with 9 bases between the two ends. The DNA of the CDR3 is TGTGCCAGCAGTTTAGGCAGGTATCAAGAGACCCAGTACTTC. Translated: CASSLGRYQETQYF.

This chain links TRBV6-4 with TRBJ2-3, with D unclear. The V end lost 6 bases, the J end lost 3 bases, and 10 bases lay between the germline ends. Germline loops: CDR1 MRHNA, CDR2 SNTAGT. The CDR3 length is 13 residues. In nucleotides, the CDR3 is TGTGCCAGCAGAGACCTAAGAACAGATACGCAGTATTTT. This translates into CASRDLRTDTQYF.

The chain recombines TRBV7-2 with TRBJ1-1; no clear D gene. Trimming pared 1 base from V and 5 bases from J, leaving 8 bases between. The CDR3 loop spans 13 amino acids. Germline V CDR1 and CDR2: SGHTA, FQGNSA. As DNA, the CDR3 is TGTGCCAGCAGCTTAGACAGTATGACTGAAGCTTTCTTT. This translates into CASSLDSMTEAFF.

The rearrangement links TRBV5-4 to TRBJ1-1; possibly TRBD1 for D (5 bases). Germline V gene data show CDR1 as SGHNT and CDR2 as YYREEE (reference sequence). The V gene lost 0 bases and the J gene lost 2 bases, with 8 bases spanning the gap. This CDR3 spans 14 amino acids. The CDR3 loop reads CASSLARANTEAFF. In DNA form, the CDR3 reads TGTGCCAGCAGCTTGGCCAGGGCCAACACTGAAGCTTTCTTT.

In this sample, this clone turned up a few times. The V gene is TRBV5-5, the J gene TRBJ1-1; D remains ambiguous. CDR3 size: 12 residues. V was shortened by 2 bases and J by 8 bases, with 10 bases between the two germline ends. The germline V gene encodes CDR1 SGHKS and CDR2 YYEKEE (reference sequence). CDR3 protein: CASSFGTQEAFF. CDR3 DNA: TGTGCCAGCAGCTTTGGTACCCAGGAAGCTTTCTTT. Full variable domain (rest looked up from reference TRBV5-5 and TRBJ1-1): DAGVTQSPTHLIKTRGQQVTLRCSPISGHKSVSWYQQVLGQGPQFIFQYYEKEERGRGNFPDRFSARQFPNYSSELNVNALLLGDSALYLCASSFGTQEAFFGQGTRLTVV.

J is TRBJ1-5 and V is TRBV28; no clear D. V lost 7 bases and J lost 4, with 17 bases in between. CDR3 length: 15 residues. Germline CDR1 reads MDHEN; CDR2 reads SYDVKM. For the CDR3, the DNA is TGTGCCAGCACCTCCCCGACGGGGTTAAATCAGCCCCAGCATTTT. Amino acid sequence: CASTSPTGLNQPQHF.

V and J are TRBV18 and TRBJ1-3; D is unresolved. The ends were cut back, 2 bases at V and 0 bases at J, with 11 bases in the middle. CDR1 is KGHSH and CDR2 is LQKENI in the germline V gene. This CDR3 comprises 16 residues. The CDR3 region has the DNA TGTGCCAGCTCACCATTGGGCGAAAGCTCTGGAAACACCATATATTTT. Amino acid sequence: CASSPLGESSGNTIYF.

The genes are TRBV7-8 and TRBJ1-1, with D maybe TRBD1 (5 bases). V was trimmed by 5 bases and J by 0 bases, leaving 16 bases between them. The CDR3 has 16 residues. CDR1 is SGHVS and CDR2 is FQNEAQ in the germline V gene. Here the CDR3 reads CASSPRFRTLNTEAFF. DNA for the CDR3: TGTGCCAGCAGCCCAAGGTTTAGGACATTGAACACTGAAGCTTTCTTT.

J is TRBJ2-3 and V is TRBV7-2; D remains ambiguous. V was pared by 4 bases and J by 1 base, with 6 bases between. The CDR3 sequence is 13 residues long. CDR1 is SGHTA and CDR2 is FQGNSA in the germline V gene. CDR3 nucleotides: TGTGCCAGCAGCTCACTCGGCACAGATACGCAGTATTTT. This codes for CASSSLGTDTQYF.